Shown below are 26 T cell receptor beta chains from a single sample sequenced in a study of cytotoxic CD8 clonotypes in ibrutinib-treated CLL. Generated by immunoSEQ multiplex PCR, the TCRdb table keeps only in-frame clones and is missing some. This table has approximately 200,000 clones, about two thirds appearing once. The specimen was PBMCs, collected after 24 months of ibrutinib treatment. The receptor source for this set is a human donor with chronic lymphocytic leukemia.

V gene TRBV5-1 combines with J gene TRBJ1-3; TRBD1 matches 8 bases. Germline CDR1 is SGHRS and CDR2 is YFSETQ. The CDR3 length is 15 residues. J was trimmed by 5 bases and V by 0 bases; bases with no gene match: 4. The chain's CDR3 is CASSLAGQGRNTIYF. The CDR3 coding sequence is TGCGCCAGCAGCTTGGCCGGACAGGGAAGAAACACCATATATTTT.

This chain links TRBV6-4 with TRBJ2-7, with a tentative D call TRBD1 (7 bases). This CDR3 region has 16 residues. Between the trimmed V and J ends, which lost 3 bases and 6 bases, there was a span of 21 bases. Germline V gene data show CDR1 as MRHNA and CDR2 as SNTAGT. The CDR3 reads CASSELDRSRRGEQYF. The DNA of the CDR3 is TGTGCCAGCAGTGAGTTGGACAGGTCCAGGAGGGGCGAGCAGTACTTC.

J is TRBJ2-7 and V is TRBV6-5; no reliable D call. The CDR3 is 15 residues long. Trimming took 3 bases from V and 2 from J, leaving 14 bases between them. CDR1 and CDR2 (germline): MNHEY, SVGAGI. The CDR3 DNA sequence: TGTGCCAGCAGTTATTCCAGCGCCTACCCCTACGAGCAGTACTTC. Residues: CASSYSSAYPYEQYF.

CDR3 sequence: CASSLRTSGPTILSYNEQFF. CDR3 nucleotide sequence: TGTGCCAGCAGTTTAAGGACTAGCGGGCCGACGATACTCTCCTACAATGAGCAGTTCTTC. The J gene is TRBJ2-1, the V gene TRBV27; 11 nucleotides align to TRBD2. Germline V CDR1 and CDR2: MNHEY, SMNVEV (reference sequence). Losses at the gene ends were 2 bases for V and 0 bases for J; bases not matched to a gene: 12. CDR3 length equals 20 residues.

This clone was observed a handful of times. The sample has other DNA sequences that encode this CDR3 too. V is TRBV6-5 and J is TRBJ2-7; 7 positions agree with TRBD1. Trimming cost V 5 bases and J 4 bases; bases outside gene matches: 2. Germline V gene sequence: CDR1 MNHEY, CDR2 SVGAGI. The CDR3 spans 12 residues. The CDR3 coding sequence is TGTGCCAGCAGTCGACAGGGATACGAGCAGTACTTC. Protein sequence: CASSRQGYEQYF.

This rearrangement joins TRBV5-1 to TRBJ2-3, with 11 bases aligning to TRBD2. The CDR3 length is 15 residues. With V trimmed by 4 bases and J by 2 bases, 3 bases remained unmatched. The V gene's germline CDR1 is SGHRS and CDR2 YFSETQ. The CDR3 here is CASSTSGSFTDTQYF. Here the CDR3 DNA reads TGCGCCAGCAGCACTAGCGGGAGTTTCACAGATACGCAGTATTTT.

In nucleotides, the CDR3 is TGTGCCAGCAGCCCCCCCCTAGCTAGCGGGAGGTTTAATGAGCAGTTCTTC. Its protein product is CASSPPLASGRFNEQFF. The gene calls are TRBV11-3 and TRBJ2-1, with TRBD2 identical over 11 bases. The CDR3 has 17 amino acids. Germline CDR1 and CDR2: SGHNT and YENEEA. After removal of 5 bases from V and 7 bases from J, the junction contained 13 bases not matched to a gene.

Only one count was recorded for this clone. The V and J genes are TRBV5-1 and TRBJ1-2; D gene unclear. This CDR3 is 15 amino acids long. Germline lookup yields CDR1 SGHRS and CDR2 YFSETQ. The germline V and J ends were trimmed by 0 bases and 6 bases, with 15 bases remaining between them. CDR3 DNA sequence: TGCGCCAGCAGCTTGGTTGCGGGTCAGAAGAATGGCTACACCTTC. It translates to CASSLVAGQKNGYTF. Full variable domain (outside the CDR3, taken from reference TRBV5-1 and TRBJ1-2): KAGVTQTPRYLIKTRGQQVTLSCSPISGHRSVSWYQQTPGQGLQFLFEYFSETQRNKGNFPGRFSGRQFSNSRSEMNVSTLELGDSALYLCASSLVAGQKNGYTFGSGTRLTVV.

The V gene is TRBV2, the J gene TRBJ2-1; 13 nucleotides align to TRBD2. Germline V lookup: CDR1 SNHLY, CDR2 FYNNEI. The ends lost 6 bases at V and 4 bases at J; junction bases unmatched: 6. The CDR3 is made up of 16 amino acids. This CDR3 reads CASRRLAGGSYNEQFF. Here the CDR3 DNA reads TGTGCCAGCAGGAGACTAGCGGGAGGATCGTACAATGAGCAGTTCTTC.

The chain joins TRBV19 to TRBJ1-4; no clear D. The CDR3 consists of 14 residues. Germline V gene data show CDR1 as LNHDA and CDR2 as SQIVND (reference sequence). The germline V and J ends were trimmed by 5 bases and 6 bases, with 13 bases remaining between them. CDR3 sequence reads: CASSWAGIDEKLFF. Written as DNA, the CDR3 is TGTGCCAGTAGTTGGGCTGGGATCGATGAAAAACTGTTTTTT.

The V gene is TRBV9, the J gene TRBJ2-1; TRBD2 matches 11 bases. This CDR3 spans 16 amino acids. After removal of 4 bases from V and 4 bases from J, the junction contained 7 bases not matched to a gene. Germline V lookup: CDR1 SGDLS, CDR2 YYNGEE. CDR3 sequence reads: CASSPLAGGRYNEQFF. The CDR3 DNA is TGTGCCAGCAGCCCTCTAGCGGGAGGTAGATACAATGAGCAGTTCTTC.

The chain joins TRBV5-6 to TRBJ2-7; 11 bases are a match to TRBD1. The CDR3 totals 14 residues. CDR1 is SGHDT, CDR2 YYEEEE, per germline. The junction had 7 bases not matched to a gene; V was cut back by 4 bases and J by 7 bases. DNA for the CDR3: TGTGCCAGCAGCGAGGACAGGGGGCGCGGAGAGCAGTACTTC. Protein sequence: CASSEDRGRGEQYF.

The chain recombines TRBV30 with TRBJ1-1; maybe TRBD1 (5 bases). The V gene lost 3 bases and the J gene lost 0 bases, with 23 bases spanning the gap. The CDR3 is 18 amino acids. The germline V gene has CDR1 GTSNPN and CDR2 SVGIG (reference sequence). The CDR3 DNA sequence: TGTGCCTGGAGAACCTATGAGGGCAGGGCATATATGAACACTGAAGCTTTCTTT. Amino acid sequence: CAWRTYEGRAYMNTEAFF.

The rearrangement uses TRBV7-8 and TRBJ2-3, with D possibly TRBD1 on 5 matching bases. The germline gives CDR1 SGHVS, CDR2 FQNEAQ. The V end was cut by 2 bases, the J end by 2 bases, with 11 bases between. The CDR3 is 15 amino acids. The chain's CDR3 is CASSLWTTHTDTQYF. The CDR3 nucleotides read TGTGCCAGCAGCTTATGGACAACCCACACAGATACGCAGTATTTT.

With respect to this clone: At one boundary the junction diverges from the germline segment, which might be a read error. This chain connects TRBV12-5 to TRBJ2-7, with D tentatively TRBD1 (6 bases). The germline V gene has CDR1 LGHNT and CDR2 FRNRAP. This CDR3 is 11 amino acids long. CDR3 in amino acids: CASGSWGPVSF. The CDR3 nucleotides read TGTGCTAGTGGTTCGTGGGGGCCAGTCAGCTTC. Complete variable domain (other parts from reference TRBV12-5 and TRBJ2-7): DARVTQTPRHKVTEMGQEVTMRCQPILGHNTVFWYRQTMMQGLELLAYFRNRAPLDDSGMPKDRFSAEMPDATLATLKIQPSEPRDSAVYFCASGSWGPVSFGPGTRLTVT.

The genes are TRBV7-2 and TRBJ2-7; 8 nucleotides align to TRBD1. Per germline, CDR1 SGHTA and CDR2 FQGNSA. The V gene end was trimmed by 5 bases and the J gene end by 6 bases; junction bases not matched to a gene: 9. The CDR3 length is 14 residues. The DNA for the CDR3 is TGTGCCAGCAGCCAGGGGGCTCCCCCGGGCGAGCAGTACTTC. Translating it yields CASSQGAPPGEQYF.

The chain is built from TRBV11-2 and TRBJ1-3, with a tentative D call TRBD1 (5 bases). The V end was cut by 0 bases, the J end by 0 bases, with 12 bases between. The CDR3 runs 17 residues. Germline assignment: CDR1 SGHAT and CDR2 FQNNGV. DNA for the CDR3: TGTGCCAGCAGCTTAGATCTGTGGGGGACCTCTGGAAACACCATATATTTT. Protein: CASSLDLWGTSGNTIYF.

The rearrangement joins TRBV2 to TRBJ1-1; a possible D gene is TRBD1 (5 bases). V lost 4 bases and J 5 bases, leaving 14 bases between the germline ends. CDR1 is SNHLY, CDR2 FYNNEI, per germline. CDR3 length: 14 amino acids. CDR3 residues: CASSVEGTATEAFF. As DNA, the CDR3 is TGTGCCAGCAGTGTCGAGGGGACGGCGACTGAAGCTTTCTTT.

The rearrangement joins TRBV10-2 to TRBJ2-5, with D perhaps matching TRBD2 (6 bases). The CDR3 spans 13 residues. In germline, CDR1 is WSHSY, CDR2 SAAADI. The V end lost 4 bases, the J end lost 2 bases, and 8 bases lay between the germline ends. Here the CDR3 reads CASSVTSQETQYF. For the CDR3, the DNA is TGCGCCAGCAGTGTGACTAGTCAAGAGACCCAGTACTTC.

This clone was counted a single time. V is TRBV4-3 and J is TRBJ2-2; 7 bases are a match to TRBD2. CDR1 is LGHNA, CDR2 YSLEER, per germline. The CDR3 extends over 16 amino acids. Trimming at V came to 0 bases and at J to 3 bases, leaving 4 bases not matched to a gene. The CDR3 DNA reads as TGCGCCAGCAGCCAAGAGGGCCTAGCGGACACCGGGGAGCTGTTTTTT. It is translated as CASSQEGLADTGELFF.

The rearrangement uses TRBV11-2 and TRBJ2-2, with 8 bases aligning to TRBD2. Germline CDR1 reads SGHAT; CDR2 reads FQNNGV. Trimming removed 1 base from V and 6 bases from J; junction bases left unmatched: 7. CDR3 length: 16 residues. The CDR3 sequence is CASSLVPGGLAGELFF. As DNA, the CDR3 is TGTGCCAGCAGCTTAGTTCCGGGAGGGCTGGCCGGGGAGCTGTTTTTT.

This chain links TRBV6-5 with TRBJ2-5; D is unresolved. V was cut by 6 bases and J by 5 bases, with 13 bases left in between. Germline V gives CDR1 MNHEY, CDR2 SVGAGI. The CDR3 loop spans 13 amino acids. The chain's CDR3 is CASSNRPWETQYF. CDR3 DNA sequence: TGTGCCAGCAGCAACCGCCCTTGGGAGACCCAGTACTTC.

This rearrangement joins TRBV28 to TRBJ2-7; D gene ambiguous. The CDR3 has 15 residues. V was pared by 8 bases and J by 3 bases, with 20 bases between. CDR1 and CDR2 from the germline V gene are MDHEN and SYDVKM. CDR3 amino acids: CASGSLTVLRYEQYF. The DNA for the CDR3 is TGTGCCAGCGGATCCTTAACCGTCTTACGCTACGAGCAGTACTTC.

The chain is built from TRBV15 and TRBJ2-3; D unresolved. Germline CDR1 and CDR2: LNHNV and YYDKDF (reference sequence). The germline V and J ends were trimmed by 4 bases and 0 bases, with 8 bases remaining between them. The CDR3 consists of 14 residues. The CDR3 region has the DNA TGTGCCACCAGCACGTGGCAGAGCACAGATACGCAGTATTTT. It is translated as CATSTWQSTDTQYF.

The V gene is TRBV7-2, the J gene TRBJ2-3; unclear D gene. CDR1 SGHTA and CDR2 FQGNSA come from the germline V gene. Trimming pared 5 bases from V and 3 bases from J, leaving 9 bases between. This CDR3 comprises 13 residues. The CDR3 sequence is CASSSQTTDTQYF. CDR3 in DNA: TGTGCCAGCAGCAGCCAAACAACAGATACGCAGTATTTT.

The rearrangement links TRBV10-3 to TRBJ2-1; 12 nucleotides line up with TRBD2. Per germline, CDR1 ENHRY and CDR2 SYGVKD. V lost 0 bases and J lost 2; bases outside the gene matches: 2. This CDR3 is 17 amino acids long. CDR3 in amino acids: CAISESASGRAYNEQFF. The CDR3 bases are TGTGCCATCAGTGAGTCCGCTAGCGGGAGGGCCTACAATGAGCAGTTCTTC.